A selection of T cell receptor beta chains follows, all from one sample in a study of PD-1 blockade in mismatch repair-deficient tumors. TCRdb keeps only in-frame clones here, not all; method: immunoSEQ multiplex PCR. The top ten hold 5% to 7% of the sample, which has about 79,000 clones, 70% to 90% seen once. The material was peripheral blood, obtained 44 weeks after starting pembrolizumab. These receptors were taken from an adult with mismatch repair-deficient cancer. The CDR3 runs from the conserved cysteine through the conserved F or W. D genes are given only for firm matches. A clone size is listed for some rows: how often the clone was seen (once, few, many), or a class if it is expanded.

>TRBJ2-3|.|.|TRBV28
CASSSGRMTQYF
TGTGCCAGCAGTTCGGGGCGTATGACGCAGTATTTT
>TRBJ1-1|.|.|TRBV5-6
CASSLLGPNTEAFF
TGTGCCAGCAGCTTGTTGGGCCCAAACACTGAAGCTTTCTTT
>TRBJ2-5|once|.|TRBV12-5
CASGLFRLQETQYF
TGTGCTAGTGGTTTGTTTAGGCTGCAAGAGACCCAGTACTTC
>TRBJ2-7|.|TRBD1|TRBV7-3
CASSLTGGDEQYF
TGTGCCAGCAGTCTTACAGGGGGCGACGAGCAGTACTTC
>TRBJ2-2|.|TRBD1|TRBV11-2
CASSHTGGTDGELFF
TGTGCCAGCAGCCATACAGGGGGCACTGACGGGGAGCTGTTTTTT
>TRBJ1-2|.|.|TRBV19
CASSRGGEGYTF
TGTGCCAGTAGTCGGGGCGGGGAAGGCTACACCTTC
>TRBJ2-1|.|.|TRBV5-8
CASSFPDQKGWEQFF
TGTGCCAGCAGCTTCCCTGACCAAAAAGGGTGGGAGCAGTTCTTC
>TRBJ1-2|.|TRBD1|TRBV5-4
CASSLLIGQGADYGYTF
TGTGCCAGCAGCTTGTTAATAGGACAGGGGGCCGACTATGGCTACACCTTC
>TRBJ2-4|.|TRBD1|TRBV9
CASSLTGGWDKNIQYF
TGTGCCAGCAGCCTTACAGGGGGCTGGGACAAAAACATTCAGTACTTC
>TRBJ1-1|once|.|TRBV7-9
CASSSNPPGAFF
TGTGCCAGCAGCTCAAACCCTCCGGGTGCTTTCTTT
>TRBJ1-5|.|.|TRBV5-1
CASSFDGLNQPQHF
TGCGCCAGCAGCTTTGACGGACTTAATCAGCCCCAGCATTTT
>TRBJ2-2|.|TRBD2|TRBV29-1
CSVRGLAGNTGELFF
TGCAGCGTCCGTGGACTAGCGGGAAACACCGGGGAGCTGTTTTTT
>TRBJ2-2|.|TRBD2|TRBV7-2
CASSLSVGGPNTGELFF
TGTGCCAGCAGCTTGTCGGTGGGAGGGCCTAACACCGGGGAGCTGTTTTTT
>TRBJ1-1|.|.|TRBV6-5
CASSPPWAQTEAFF
TGTGCCAGCAGCCCGCCCTGGGCCCAGACTGAAGCTTTCTTT
>TRBJ2-7|.|TRBD2|TRBV2
CASRVRGDAYEQYF
TGTGCCAGCAGGGTCCGGGGGGACGCCTACGAGCAGTACTTC
>TRBJ2-7|.|.|TRBV5-6
CASSLSAGEDEQYF
TGTGCCAGCAGCCTAAGTGCAGGGGAAGACGAGCAGTACTTC
>TRBJ1-5|.|.|TRBV2
CASSYSNQPQHF
TGTGCCAGCTCTTATAGCAATCAGCCCCAGCATTTT
>TRBJ2-3|.|.|TRBV7-9
CASSLKRGDTDTQYF
TGTGCCAGCAGCCTCAAGAGGGGGGACACAGATACGCAGTATTTT
>TRBJ2-1|.|.|TRBV19
CASSIGPSSYNEQFF
TGTGCCAGTAGTATAGGGCCTAGCTCCTACAATGAGCAGTTCTTC
>TRBJ2-1|.|.|TRBV29-1
CSVEGLSSSSGQGSEQFF
.
>TRBJ2-2|once|.|TRBV7-8
CAIRDRSYSGELFF
TGTGCCATCAGGGACCGGTCGTATTCCGGGGAGCTGTTTTTT
>TRBJ1-3|.|.|TRBV27
CASSSVHGFSGNTIYF
TGTGCCAGCAGTTCGGTTCACGGGTTCTCTGGAAACACCATATATTTT
>TRBJ2-3|.|.|TRBV20-1
CSATLMDTQYF
TGCAGTGCGACGCTCATGGATACGCAGTATTTT
>TRBJ2-2|.|.|TRBV7-3
CASSLGGGTGELFF
TGTGCCAGCAGCTTAGGAGGGGGCACCGGGGAGCTGTTTTTT
>TRBJ2-7|.|.|TRBV19
CASSSRTDTYEQYF
TGTGCCAGTAGTTCCCGGACGGATACCTACGAGCAGTACTTC
>TRBJ2-7|.|TRBD2|TRBV5-1
CASSRTSGSKYEQYF
TGCGCCAGCAGCCGGACTAGCGGGAGTAAGTACGAGCAGTACTTC
>TRBJ2-1|medium-sized|.|TRBV9
CASSVSDSYNEQFF
TGTGCCAGCAGCGTATCCGACTCCTACAATGAGCAGTTCTTC
>TRBJ2-7|.|.|TRBV6-5
CASSYSPPRQLDLQYF
TGTGCCAGCAGTTACTCCCCCCCAAGGCAGCTCGATCTGCAGTACTTC
>TRBJ2-4|.|TRBD1|TRBV6-6
CASSSGTGGVGGIGYF
TGTGCCAGCAGTTCAGGGACAGGGGGCGTCGGCGGGATCGGGTACTTC
>TRBJ2-3|.|.|TRBV7-9
CASSYADTQYF
TGTGCCAGCAGCTATGCAGATACGCAGTATTTT
>TRBJ2-3|.|.|TRBV6-5
CASTGAGTDTQYF
TGTGCCAGCACTGGGGCGGGCACAGATACGCAGTATTTT
>TRBJ2-1|.|.|TRBV5-1
CASSLAPNNEQFF
TGCGCCAGCAGCTTGGCCCCCAACAATGAGCAGTTCTTC
>TRBJ2-3|.|TRBD2|TRBV5-1
CASSLDGGGTDTQYF
TGCGCCAGCAGCTTGGATGGGGGGGGCACAGATACGCAGTATTTT
>TRBJ2-2|.|TRBD2|TRBV5-1
CASSFPSGRINTGELFF
TGCGCCAGCAGCTTTCCTAGCGGGAGGATTAACACCGGGGAGCTGTTTTTT
>TRBJ1-4|.|.|TRBV2
CASSRGRRNEKLFF
TGTGCCAGCAGTAGGGGACGGCGGAATGAAAAACTGTTTTTT
>TRBJ2-1|.|TRBD2|TRBV19
CASSIGLAGYNEQFF
TGTGCCAGTAGTATCGGACTAGCGGGGTACAATGAGCAGTTCTTC
>TRBJ1-2|.|.|TRBV4-1
CASSQDPGDDGYTF
TGCGCCAGCAGCCAAGACCCGGGTGACGATGGCTACACCTTC
>TRBJ2-7|medium-sized|.|TRBV5-5
CASSFRTGDSYEQYF
TGTGCCAGCAGCTTTCGGACGGGGGACTCCTACGAGCAGTACTTC
>TRBJ1-1|.|.|TRBV11-2
CASSLERPNTEAFF
TGTGCCAGCAGCTTAGAACGGCCGAACACTGAAGCTTTCTTT
>TRBJ2-1|.|.|TRBV7-8
CASSPRVGSNYNEQFF
TGTGCCAGCAGCCCCAGGGTGGGAAGTAACTACAATGAGCAGTTCTTC
>TRBJ1-1|few|TRBD1|TRBV11-3
CASSLDLGQGDTEAFF
TGTGCCAGCAGCTTAGATTTGGGACAGGGGGACACTGAAGCTTTCTTT
>TRBJ1-1|.|.|TRBV4-2
CASSQDPLRHDGEAFF
TGTGCCAGCAGCCAAGATCCTTTAAGGCACGATGGTGAAGCTTTCTTT
>TRBJ2-2|many|.|TRBV4-1
CASSQDLAGELFF
TGCGCCAGCAGCCAAGATCTGGCCGGGGAGCTGTTTTTT
>TRBJ2-5|.|.|TRBV29-1
CSVANALQETQYF
TGCAGCGTTGCAAATGCATTACAAGAGACCCAGTACTTC
>TRBJ2-1|.|.|TRBV5-1
CASSLVQPSMDEQFF
TGCGCCAGCAGCTTGGTACAGCCTAGCATGGATGAGCAGTTCTTC
>TRBJ2-2|.|TRBD1|TRBV20-1
CSAQDRQELFF
TGCAGTGCTCAGGACAGGCAAGAGCTGTTTTTT
>TRBJ2-1|.|.|TRBV6-1
CASSSLAEQFF
TGTGCCAGCTCGAGCCTTGCTGAGCAGTTCTTC
>TRBJ1-2|.|.|TRBV5-6
CASSILTGRYGYTF
TGTGCCAGCAGTATACTGACAGGCCGCTATGGCTACACCTTC
>TRBJ2-1|.|.|TRBV5-5
CASSLLREFSSYNEQFF
TGTGCCAGCAGCTTGTTACGGGAATTCAGCTCCTACAATGAGCAGTTCTTC
>TRBJ1-5|once|.|TRBV19
CASSKDSGNQPQHF
TGTGCCAGTAGTAAAGACAGCGGCAATCAGCCCCAGCATTTT
>TRBJ1-5|few|TRBD1|TRBV28
CASSLLRGLDNQPQHF
TGTGCCAGCAGTTTACTCAGGGGGCTTGACAATCAGCCCCAGCATTTT
>TRBJ2-6|.|TRBD1|TRBV5-1
CASSWKPGQFSGANVLTF
TGCGCCAGCAGCTGGAAACCGGGACAGTTCTCTGGGGCCAACGTCCTGACTTTC